This TCR beta chain was sequenced in a study of blood T cell repertoires in COVID-19. As for the study in general: Samples came from the United States, Italy and Spain, spanning acute and convalescent COVID-19. PBMCs, B-cell-depleted T cells, or T cells provided the cDNA or gDNA that made up the material.

CDR1 and CDR2 (germline): KGHSH, LQKENI. This CDR3 region has 17 residues. Trimming stripped 0 bases from V and 1 base from J, with 13 bases between. In its sample, this clone was seen once. Methods used by the authors: How many nucleated cells were present was estimated from reference gene primer amplification. TCRdb's copy holds only in-frame clones and misses some; the assay was immunoSEQ multiplex PCR. That table supplies the V and J calls and clone size; D and trimming were determined from the DNA. Seen here are some 130,000 clones, around 86% observed once, and the top ten hold roughly 18%. The sample taken for sequencing was peripheral blood. V is TRBV18 and J is TRBJ1-5; no clear D. This receptor was obtained from a woman aged 45-65 years who had recovered from COVID-19. CDR3: CASSPPGRGISNQPQHF. In nucleotides, the CDR3 is TGTGCCAGCTCACCACCGGGCCGCGGGATCAGCAATCAGCCCCAGCATTTT.